This paragraph covers one T cell receptor beta chain sequence. Its target is not known. The CDR3 covers 15 residues. The V gene end was trimmed by 4 bases and the J gene end by 5 bases; junction bases not matched to a gene: 7. Germline V CDR1 and CDR2: SGHVS, FQNEAQ. Before sequencing took place, the ViraFEST assay used viral peptide pools to expand antigen-specific CD4+ T cells. Following 10 days of culture, CD4+ T cells were isolated. According to the study, vaccine recipients showed no prior SARS-CoV-2 infection and negative nucleocapsid antibodies. Wells each received around 2.1 million PBMC, cultured with about 9.3 IU/ml IL-2 and about 9.4 ug/ml peptides. The data were obtained in a study of vaccination effects on CD4 cells after COVID-19. TCRdb's copy holds only in-frame clones and misses some; the assay was immunoSEQ multiplex PCR. Of 35,000 to 50,000 clones in the sample, around three quarters were seen once.

This receptor was obtained from a human donor who received a COVID-19 vaccine. The specimen comprised CD4+ T cells from PBMCs cultured with SARS-CoV-2 spike peptides, sampled before COVID-19 vaccination. J is TRBJ1-5 and V is TRBV7-8; the match to TRBD1 covers 8 bases. The CDR3 protein is CASSYRGTGYQPQHF. For the CDR3, the DNA is TGTGCCAGCAGCTACCGCGGGACAGGCTATCAGCCCCAGCATTTT.